This TCR beta chain came from a study of cytotoxic CD8 clonotypes in ibrutinib-treated CLL. The CDR3 has 15 residues. CDR1 MDHEN and CDR2 SYDVKM come from the germline V gene. The germline V and J ends were trimmed by 5 bases and 4 bases, with 17 bases remaining between them. This table comes from immunoSEQ multiplex PCR, and its TCRdb copy is limited to in-frame clones, with some not included. The data contain 160,000 or so clones, roughly 80% of them singletons. This clone was observed a single time. The clonotype originates from a human donor with chronic lymphocytic leukemia. The sequencing here drew on PBMCs, taken after 24 months of ibrutinib treatment. The chain has TRBV28 and TRBJ1-2; D is uncertain. DNA for the CDR3: TGTGCCAGCAGTCCAAACAGTCCCCTATCCTATGGCTACACCTTC. Its protein is CASSPNSPLSYGYTF.